The T cell receptor (beta chain) described here comes from a study of blood T cell repertoires in COVID-19. About the study: Acute and convalescent COVID-19 specimens originated in the United States, Italy and Spain. The cDNA or gDNA used as material had been derived from T cells, B-cell-depleted T cells, or PBMCs.

Per the original methods: Estimates of nucleated cell counts were drawn from the amplification of reference gene primers. Method: immunoSEQ multiplex PCR; TCRdb's copy keeps in-frame clones and lacks some. That table gives V, J and clone size, and the DNA gave D and trimming. The data contain 240,000 or so clones, 86% of them seen just once; the ten biggest clones take up 6.2%. The germline gives CDR1 SGHNT, CDR2 YYREEE (reference sequence). The CDR3 has 13 residues. Trimming pared 3 bases from V and 1 base from J, leaving 7 bases between. Material: peripheral blood. The chain recombines TRBV5-4 with TRBJ1-1; D remains unclear. The TCR sequence derives from a man aged 60 to 69 with acute or convalescent COVID-19. Here the CDR3 reads CASSSAGNTEAFF. DNA for the CDR3: TGTGCCAGCAGCTCCGCAGGGAACACTGAAGCTTTCTTT.